This T cell receptor (beta chain) was recovered during a study of blood T cell repertoires in COVID-19. In the study overall: The United States, Italy and Spain were the sources of the acute and convalescent COVID-19 samples. PBMCs, B-cell-depleted T cells, or T cells were the source of the cDNA or gDNA that made up the material.

Looked up from germline, CDR1 is SGHVS and CDR2 is FQNEAQ. Trimming removed 5 bases at V and 1 base at J, with 9 bases between. The CDR3 is 15 amino acids. Data came from immunoSEQ multiplex PCR; TCRdb stores just in-frame clones and leaves some out. Seen here are about 110,000 clones, 71% observed once, and the top ten hold around 0.92%. The chain links TRBV7-8 to TRBJ2-6; no reliable D call. The sample consisted of peripheral blood. This sequence originates from a human donor with acute or convalescent COVID-19. The donor label of this sample is uncertain. CDR3 nucleotide sequence: TGTGCCAGCAGCGTACTCGATTCTGGGGCCAACGTCCTGACTTTC. Translation: CASSVLDSGANVLTF.